These 9 T cell receptor beta chains were all obtained from the same sample, sequenced in a study of beta chain features in type 1 diabetes. Every isolated RNA sample was fully reverse transcribed, so sequencing captured expressed TCRB transcripts. Libraries were prepared by immunoSEQ multiplex PCR; TCRdb keeps only in-frame clonotypes and omits some of them. The sample shows hundreds of thousands of clones, 14% of them seen only once. Input material: naive CD4+ T cells from blood. The source is a young man in good health.

This clone turned up a few times. The chain is built from TRBV10-3 and TRBJ2-5; D is undetermined. The V gene lost 2 bases and the J gene lost 5 bases, with 9 bases spanning the gap. In germline, CDR1 is ENHRY, CDR2 SYGVKD. The CDR3 consists of 13 residues. The CDR3, as DNA: TGTGCCATCAGTGAGCCCCCGAAGGAGACCCAGTACTTC. Translated, it gives CAISEPPKETQYF.

The chain combines TRBV29-1 with TRBJ1-2; no firm D call. V dropped 4 bases and J dropped 4 bases, with 10 bases sitting between them. The CDR3 contains 12 residues. The germline CDR1 and CDR2 sequences are SQVTM and ANQGSEA. The CDR3 protein is CSVVLTGYGYTF. The CDR3 DNA reads TGCAGCGTTGTGCTGACGGGCTATGGCTACACCTTC.

In its sample, this clone was seen a few times. The V and J genes are TRBV29-1 and TRBJ2-3; 7 bases fit TRBD1. The V segment lost 6 bases and the J segment 4 bases; nucleotides outside the gene matches: 4. The CDR3 is 12 amino acids. Germline loops: CDR1 SQVTM, CDR2 ANQGSEA. DNA of the CDR3: TGCAGCGTGAGACAGGGCTCAGATACGCAGTATTTT. Encoded protein: CSVRQGSDTQYF.

This clone was seen once. V usage is TRBV18 and J usage is TRBJ2-3; D unclear. V lost 3 bases, J lost 0 bases, and 7 bases lay in between. Germline CDR1 and CDR2: KGHSH and LQKENI. This CDR3 has 14 residues. The CDR3, as DNA: TGTGCCAGCTCACCGGCGACTAGCACAGATACGCAGTATTTT. This gives the protein CASSPATSTDTQYF.

This clone was seen only a few times. The chain has TRBV29-1 and TRBJ2-4, with TRBD1 identical over 7 bases. CDR3 length equals 13 residues. Germline V gene data show CDR1 as SQVTM and CDR2 as ANQGSEA. Germline trimming cut 4 bases from V and 7 bases from J; bases unmatched to any gene: 7. The CDR3 protein is CSVVGTAWNIQYF. CDR3 bases: TGCAGCGTTGTGGGGACAGCCTGGAACATTCAGTACTTC.

V gene TRBV7-8 combines with J gene TRBJ2-2; 8 bases align to TRBD2. Germline trimming cut 5 bases from V and 6 bases from J; bases unmatched to any gene: 14. The CDR3 has 17 residues. Germline-derived CDR1 and CDR2 are SGHVS and FQNEAQ. The CDR3 sequence is CASSRPGGRPQAGELFF. CDR3 DNA: TGTGCCAGCAGCCGGCCGGGCGGGAGGCCTCAGGCCGGGGAGCTGTTTTTT. The entire variable domain, with the rest obtained from reference TRBV7-8 and TRBJ2-2, is as follows: GAGVSQSPRYKVAKRGQDVALRCDPISGHVSLFWYQQALGQGPEFLTYFQNEAQLDKSGLPSDRFFAERPEGSVSTLKIQRTQQEDSAVYLCASSRPGGRPQAGELFFGEGSRLTVL.

J is TRBJ2-7 and V is TRBV5-6, with D perhaps being TRBD1 or TRBD2 (5 bases each). Looked up from germline, CDR1 is SGHDT and CDR2 is YYEEEE. The CDR3 spans 14 residues. Trimming took 4 bases from V and 2 from J, leaving 13 bases between them. CDR3 protein: CASSNTGRTYEQYF. DNA for the CDR3: TGTGCCAGCAGCAATACGGGACGGACCTACGAGCAGTACTTC. Combining the CDR3 with reference TRBV5-6 and TRBJ2-7 gives the whole variable domain DAGVTQSPTHLIKTRGQQVTLRCSPKSGHDTVSWYQQALGQGPQFIFQYYEEEERQRGNFPDRFSGHQFPNYSSELNVNALLLGDSALYLCASSNTGRTYEQYFGPGTRLTVT.

The chain recombines TRBV2 with TRBJ2-3; 7 positions match TRBD1. CDR1 and CDR2 (germline): SNHLY, FYNNEI. V shed 4 bases, J shed 2 bases, and the junction held 6 bases outside the gene matches. This CDR3 is 15 amino acids long. The CDR3 bases are TGTGCCAGCAGTGGGACAGGAGTGAACACAGATACGCAGTATTTT. This translates into CASSGTGVNTDTQYF.

The sample holds a few counts of this clone. The rearrangement links TRBV7-8 to TRBJ2-1; TRBD2 might be the D (6 bases). Germline V gives CDR1 SGHVS, CDR2 FQNEAQ. Trimming pared 6 bases from V and 4 bases from J, leaving 16 bases between. There are 15 residues in the CDR3. Here the CDR3 reads CASSKRDLTYNEQFF. CDR3 bases: TGTGCCAGCAGTAAACGGGACTTGACATACAATGAGCAGTTCTTC.